This TCR beta chain was recorded in a study of regulatory T cells in long-lasting Graves disease. The time point denotes: persistent/refractory GD, antithyroid drugs over 5 years with positive TRAb. The TCR library used RNA extracted from PBMCs. Tubes containing EDTA received 8 to 9.5 milliliters of drawn peripheral blood. Arm-PCR with iRepertoire HTBI primers amplified the CDR3 regions for these TCR beta libraries. TCRdb independently ran MiXCR on the multiplex PCR reads; one entry per CDR3 protein. The repertoire holds about 470,000 distinct CDR3 sequences, with around 21% as singletons. The CDR3 has 13 residues. Trimming removed 10 bases from V and 8 bases from J; junction bases left unmatched: 11. From germline, CDR1 is MDHEN and CDR2 SYDVKM. In its sample, this clonotype was seen many times. The antigen remains unidentified. Study outcomes and limitations: Among persistent patients, a larger number of public clonotypes were shared (roughly 2,700) than among newly diagnosed patients (just over 950).

This rearrangement joins TRBV28 to TRBJ1-2, with 9 bases that match TRBD1. This specimen was peripheral blood mononuclear cells (PBMCs), taken when the disease was refractory, from a patient treated with antithyroid drugs. The TCR originated in a female donor with Graves disease. The CDR3 DNA reads as TGTGCCACCTTTTTTGACAGGGGGGACGGCTACACCTTC. It codes for CATFFDRGDGYTF.